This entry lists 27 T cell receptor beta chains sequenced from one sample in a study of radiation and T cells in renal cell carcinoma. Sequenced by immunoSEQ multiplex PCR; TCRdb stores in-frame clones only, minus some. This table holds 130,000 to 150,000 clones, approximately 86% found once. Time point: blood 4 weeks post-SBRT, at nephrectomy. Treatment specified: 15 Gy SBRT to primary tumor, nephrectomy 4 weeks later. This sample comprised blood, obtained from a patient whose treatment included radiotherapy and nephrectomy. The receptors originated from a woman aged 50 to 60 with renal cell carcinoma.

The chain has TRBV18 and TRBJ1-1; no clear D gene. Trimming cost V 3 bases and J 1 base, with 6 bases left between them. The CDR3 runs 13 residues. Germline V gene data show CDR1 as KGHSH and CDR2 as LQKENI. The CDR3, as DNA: TGTGCCAGCTCACCCCAGAAGAACACTGAAGCTTTCTTT. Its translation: CASSPQKNTEAFF.

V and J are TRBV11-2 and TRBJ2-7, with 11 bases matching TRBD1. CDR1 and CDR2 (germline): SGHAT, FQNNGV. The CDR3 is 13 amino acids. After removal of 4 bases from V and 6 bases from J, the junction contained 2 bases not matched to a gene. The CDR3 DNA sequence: TGTGCCAGCAGCTCGGACAGGGGGCTCGAGCAGTACTTC. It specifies CASSSDRGLEQYF.

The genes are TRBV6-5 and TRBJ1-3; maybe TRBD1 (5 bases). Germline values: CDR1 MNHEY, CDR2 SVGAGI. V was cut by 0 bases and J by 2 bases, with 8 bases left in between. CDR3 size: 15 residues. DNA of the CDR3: TGTGCCAGCAGTTACTCTCGCAGGGCTGGAAACACCATATATTTT. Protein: CASSYSRRAGNTIYF.

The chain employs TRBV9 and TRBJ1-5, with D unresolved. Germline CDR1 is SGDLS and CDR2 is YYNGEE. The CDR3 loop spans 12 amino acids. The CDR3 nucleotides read TGTCCACCCGGGCGGGATTCTCAGCCCCAGCATTTT. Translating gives CPPGRDSQPQHF.

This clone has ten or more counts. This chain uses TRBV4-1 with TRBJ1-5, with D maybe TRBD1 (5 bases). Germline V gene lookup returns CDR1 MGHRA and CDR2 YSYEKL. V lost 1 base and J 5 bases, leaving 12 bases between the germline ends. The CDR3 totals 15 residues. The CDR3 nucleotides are TGCGCCAGCAGCCAAGTGTGGCAAGGGGATCAGCCCCAGCATTTT. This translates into CASSQVWQGDQPQHF.

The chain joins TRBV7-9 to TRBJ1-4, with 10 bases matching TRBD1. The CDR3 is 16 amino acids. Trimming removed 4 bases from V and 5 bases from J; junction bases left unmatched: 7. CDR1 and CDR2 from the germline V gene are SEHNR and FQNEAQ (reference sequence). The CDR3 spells CASSSQLTGGNEKLFF. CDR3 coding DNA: TGTGCCAGCAGCTCGCAGCTGACAGGGGGCAATGAAAAACTGTTTTTT.

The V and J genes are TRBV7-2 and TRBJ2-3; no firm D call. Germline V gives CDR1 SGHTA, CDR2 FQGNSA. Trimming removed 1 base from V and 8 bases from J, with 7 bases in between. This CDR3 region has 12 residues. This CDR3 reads CASSLDLITQYF. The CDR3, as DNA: TGTGCCAGCAGCTTAGACCTCATTACGCAGTATTTT.

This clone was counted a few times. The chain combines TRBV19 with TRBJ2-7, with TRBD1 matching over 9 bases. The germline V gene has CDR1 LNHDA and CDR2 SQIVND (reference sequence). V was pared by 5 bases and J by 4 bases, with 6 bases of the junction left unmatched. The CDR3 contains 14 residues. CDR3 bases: TGTGCCAGTAGTCTTACAGGGGGCGCTTACGAGCAGTACTTC. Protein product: CASSLTGGAYEQYF.

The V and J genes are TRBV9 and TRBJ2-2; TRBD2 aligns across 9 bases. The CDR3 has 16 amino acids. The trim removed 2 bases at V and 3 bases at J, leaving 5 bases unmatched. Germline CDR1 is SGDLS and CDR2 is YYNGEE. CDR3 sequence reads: CASSVSSGSYTGELFF. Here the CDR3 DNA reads TGTGCCAGCAGCGTCAGTAGCGGGAGTTACACCGGGGAGCTGTTTTTT. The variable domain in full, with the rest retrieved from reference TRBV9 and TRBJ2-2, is DSGVTQTPKHLITATGQRVTLRCSPRSGDLSVYWYQQSLDQGLQFLIQYYNGEERAKGNILERFSAQQFPDLHSELNLSSLELGDSALYFCASSVSSGSYTGELFFGEGSRLTVL.

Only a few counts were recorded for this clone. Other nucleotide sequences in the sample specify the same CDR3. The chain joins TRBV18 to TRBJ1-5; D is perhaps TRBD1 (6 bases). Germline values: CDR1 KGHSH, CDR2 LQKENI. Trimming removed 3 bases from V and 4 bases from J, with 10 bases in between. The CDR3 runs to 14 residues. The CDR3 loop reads CASSPGQPNQPQHF. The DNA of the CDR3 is TGTGCCAGCTCACCCGGACAGCCTAATCAGCCCCAGCATTTT.

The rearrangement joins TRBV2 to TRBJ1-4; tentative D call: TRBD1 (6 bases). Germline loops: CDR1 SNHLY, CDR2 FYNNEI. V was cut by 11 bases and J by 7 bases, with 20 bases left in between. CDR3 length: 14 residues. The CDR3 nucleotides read TGTGCCGATTCTATGGGGGCGAGTAGTGAAAAACTGTTTTTT. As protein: CADSMGASSEKLFF. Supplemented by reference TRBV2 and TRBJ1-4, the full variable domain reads EPEVTQTPSHQVTQMGQEVILRCVPISNHLYFYWYRQILGQKVEFLVSFYNNEISEKSEIFDDQFSVERPDGSNFTLKIRSTKLEDSAMYFCADSMGASSEKLFFGSGTQLSVL.

This chain's CDR3 is CASSLSPGTVTGELFF. The CDR3 DNA reads as TGTGCCAGCAGCTTATCCCCCGGGACAGTCACCGGGGAGCTGTTTTTT. V and J are TRBV7-2 and TRBJ2-2, with 7 bases aligning to TRBD1. V lost 2 bases and J lost 4; bases outside the gene matches: 7. The length of the CDR3 is 16 residues. Germline CDR1 is SGHTA and CDR2 is FQGNSA.

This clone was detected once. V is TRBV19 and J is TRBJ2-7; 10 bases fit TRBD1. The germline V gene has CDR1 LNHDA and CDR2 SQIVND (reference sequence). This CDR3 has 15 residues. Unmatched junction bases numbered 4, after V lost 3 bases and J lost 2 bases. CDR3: CASSMIGQGAYEQYF. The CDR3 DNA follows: TGTGCCAGTAGTATGATAGGACAGGGGGCCTACGAGCAGTACTTC. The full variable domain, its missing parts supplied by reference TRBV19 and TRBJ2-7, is DGGITQSPKYLFRKEGQNVTLSCEQNLNHDAMYWYRQDPGQGLRLIYYSQIVNDFQKGDIAEGYSVSREKKESFPLTVTSAQKNPTAFYLCASSMIGQGAYEQYFGPGTRLTVT.

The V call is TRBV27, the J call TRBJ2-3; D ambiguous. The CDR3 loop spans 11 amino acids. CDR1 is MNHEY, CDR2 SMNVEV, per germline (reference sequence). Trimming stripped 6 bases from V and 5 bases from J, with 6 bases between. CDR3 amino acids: CASRGLDTQYF. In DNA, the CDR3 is TGTGCCAGCAGAGGATTAGATACGCAGTATTTT.

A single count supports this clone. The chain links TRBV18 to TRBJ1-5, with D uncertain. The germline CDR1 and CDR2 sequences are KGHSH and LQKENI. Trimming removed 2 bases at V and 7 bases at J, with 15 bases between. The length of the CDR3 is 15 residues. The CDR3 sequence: CASSPSITIQQPQHF. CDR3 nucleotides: TGTGCCAGCTCACCATCGATAACAATTCAGCAGCCCCAGCATTTT.

CDR3 nucleotides: TGTGCCAGCAGCTGGACAGGGATGGAGACCCAGTACTTC. This encodes CASSWTGMETQYF. The chain is built from TRBV13 and TRBJ2-5, with 8 positions matching TRBD1. The V segment lost 4 bases and the J segment 5 bases; nucleotides outside the gene matches: 3. The CDR3 sequence is 13 residues long. Germline lookup yields CDR1 PRHDT and CDR2 FYEKMQ (reference sequence).

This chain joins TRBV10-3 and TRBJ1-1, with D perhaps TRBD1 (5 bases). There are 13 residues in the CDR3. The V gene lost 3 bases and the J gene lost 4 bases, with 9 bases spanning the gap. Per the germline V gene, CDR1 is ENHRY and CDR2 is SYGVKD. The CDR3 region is CAISEQVGTEAFF. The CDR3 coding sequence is TGTGCCATCAGTGAACAGGTAGGCACTGAAGCTTTCTTT.

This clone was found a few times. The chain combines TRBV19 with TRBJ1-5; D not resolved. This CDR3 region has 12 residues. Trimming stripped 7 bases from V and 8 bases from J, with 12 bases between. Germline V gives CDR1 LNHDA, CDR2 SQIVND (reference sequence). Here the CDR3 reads CASMGSTKPQHF. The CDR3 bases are TGTGCCAGTATGGGCAGCACCAAGCCCCAGCATTTT.

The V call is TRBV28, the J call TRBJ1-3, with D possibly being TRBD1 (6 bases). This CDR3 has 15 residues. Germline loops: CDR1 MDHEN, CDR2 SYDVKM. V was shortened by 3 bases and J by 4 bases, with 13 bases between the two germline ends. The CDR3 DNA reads TGTGCCAGCAGTTTCCCGGAGGGGGTCGGAAACACCATATATTTT. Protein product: CASSFPEGVGNTIYF.

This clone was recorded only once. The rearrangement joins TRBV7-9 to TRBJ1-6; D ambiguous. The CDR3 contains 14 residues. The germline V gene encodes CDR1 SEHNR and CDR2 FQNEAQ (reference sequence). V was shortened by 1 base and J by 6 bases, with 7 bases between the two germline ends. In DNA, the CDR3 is TGTGCCAGCAGCTTAGATACAGCTAATTCACCCCTCCACTTT. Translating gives CASSLDTANSPLHF.

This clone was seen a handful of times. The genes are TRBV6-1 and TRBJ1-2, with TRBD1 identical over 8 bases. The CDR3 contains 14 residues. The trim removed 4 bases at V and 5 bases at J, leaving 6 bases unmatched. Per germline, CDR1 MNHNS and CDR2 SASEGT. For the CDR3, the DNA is TGTGCCAGCAGTGTCCGACAGGGGCGGTATGGCTACACCTTC. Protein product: CASSVRQGRYGYTF.

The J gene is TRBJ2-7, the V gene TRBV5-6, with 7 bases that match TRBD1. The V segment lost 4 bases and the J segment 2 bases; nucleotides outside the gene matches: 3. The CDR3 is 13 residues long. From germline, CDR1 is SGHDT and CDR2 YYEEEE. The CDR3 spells CASSPGTAYEQYF. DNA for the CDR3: TGTGCCAGCAGCCCGGGGACAGCCTACGAGCAGTACTTC.

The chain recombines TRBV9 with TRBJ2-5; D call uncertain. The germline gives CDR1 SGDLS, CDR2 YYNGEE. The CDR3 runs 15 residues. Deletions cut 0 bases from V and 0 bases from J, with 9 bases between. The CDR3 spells CASSVGAENQETQYF. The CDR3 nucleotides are TGTGCCAGCAGCGTAGGGGCAGAGAACCAAGAGACCCAGTACTTC.

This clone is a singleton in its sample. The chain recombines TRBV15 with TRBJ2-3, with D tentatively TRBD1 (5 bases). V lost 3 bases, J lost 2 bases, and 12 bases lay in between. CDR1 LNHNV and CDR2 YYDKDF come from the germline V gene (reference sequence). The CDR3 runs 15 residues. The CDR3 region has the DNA TGTGCCACCAGCAGTAAGACAGACCCCACAGATACGCAGTATTTT. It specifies CATSSKTDPTDTQYF.

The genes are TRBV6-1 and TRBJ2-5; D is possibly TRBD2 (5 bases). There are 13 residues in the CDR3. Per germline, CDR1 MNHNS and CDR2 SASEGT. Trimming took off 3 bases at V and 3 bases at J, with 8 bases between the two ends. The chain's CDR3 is CASSDGVKETQYF. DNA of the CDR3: TGTGCCAGCAGTGACGGGGTTAAAGAGACCCAGTACTTC.

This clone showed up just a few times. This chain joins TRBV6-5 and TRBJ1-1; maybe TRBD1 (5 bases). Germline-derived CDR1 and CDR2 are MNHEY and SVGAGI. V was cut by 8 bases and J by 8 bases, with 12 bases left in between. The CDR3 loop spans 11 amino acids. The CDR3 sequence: CASPKTDEAFF. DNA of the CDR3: TGTGCCAGCCCCAAGACAGACGAAGCTTTCTTT.

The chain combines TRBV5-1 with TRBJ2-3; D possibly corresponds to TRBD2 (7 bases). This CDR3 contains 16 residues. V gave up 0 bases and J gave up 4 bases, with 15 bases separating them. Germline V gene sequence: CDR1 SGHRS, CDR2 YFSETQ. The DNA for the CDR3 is TGCGCCAGCAGCTTGGATTGGGGGGGCGGTTCAGATACGCAGTATTTT. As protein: CASSLDWGGGSDTQYF.